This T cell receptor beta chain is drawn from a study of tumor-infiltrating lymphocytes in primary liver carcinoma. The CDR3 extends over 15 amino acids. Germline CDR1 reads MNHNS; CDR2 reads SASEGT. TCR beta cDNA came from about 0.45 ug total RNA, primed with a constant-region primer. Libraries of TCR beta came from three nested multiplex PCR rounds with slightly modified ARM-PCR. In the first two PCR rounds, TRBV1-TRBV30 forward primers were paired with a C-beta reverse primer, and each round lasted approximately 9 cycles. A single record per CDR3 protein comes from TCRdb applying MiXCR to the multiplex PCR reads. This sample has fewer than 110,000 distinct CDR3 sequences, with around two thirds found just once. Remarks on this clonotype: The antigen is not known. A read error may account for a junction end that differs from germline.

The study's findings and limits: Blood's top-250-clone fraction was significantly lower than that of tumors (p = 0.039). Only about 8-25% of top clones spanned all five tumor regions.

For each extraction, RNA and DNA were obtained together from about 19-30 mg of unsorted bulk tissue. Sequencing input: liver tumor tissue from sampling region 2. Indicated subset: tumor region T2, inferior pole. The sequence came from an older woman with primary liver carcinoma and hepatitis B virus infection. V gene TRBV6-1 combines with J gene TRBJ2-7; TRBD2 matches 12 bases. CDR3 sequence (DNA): TGTACCAGCAGTGAAGAGACTAGCGGGAGTTGGAGGCAGTACTTC. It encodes CTSSEETSGSWRQYF.